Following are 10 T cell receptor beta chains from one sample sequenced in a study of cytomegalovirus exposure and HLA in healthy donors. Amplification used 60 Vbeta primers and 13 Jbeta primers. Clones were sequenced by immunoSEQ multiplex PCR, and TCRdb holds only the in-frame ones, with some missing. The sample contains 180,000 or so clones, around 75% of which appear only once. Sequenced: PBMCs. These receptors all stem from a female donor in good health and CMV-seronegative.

The CDR3 sequence is CASSRDRTGRRTEAFF. CDR3 nucleotides: TGTGCCAGCAGCCGGGATCGGACCGGGCGTAGGACTGAAGCTTTCTTT. The rearrangement joins TRBV7-8 to TRBJ1-1; D is undetermined. Trimming stripped 5 bases from V and 5 bases from J, with 21 bases between. The CDR3 is made up of 16 amino acids. Germline V gene lookup returns CDR1 SGHVS and CDR2 FQNEAQ.

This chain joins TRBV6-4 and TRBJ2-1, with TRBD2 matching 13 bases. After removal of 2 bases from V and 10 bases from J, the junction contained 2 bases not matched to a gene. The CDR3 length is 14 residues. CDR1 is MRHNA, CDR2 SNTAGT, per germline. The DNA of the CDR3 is TGTGCCAGCAGTGACGGACTAGCGGGAGAGGAGCAGTTCTTC. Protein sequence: CASSDGLAGEEQFF.

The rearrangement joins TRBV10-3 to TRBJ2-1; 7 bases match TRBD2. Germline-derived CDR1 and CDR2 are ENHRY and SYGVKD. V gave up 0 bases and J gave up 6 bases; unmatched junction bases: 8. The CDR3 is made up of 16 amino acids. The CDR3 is CAISESWGGLLNEQFF. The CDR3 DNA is TGTGCCATCAGTGAGTCTTGGGGAGGGCTACTCAATGAGCAGTTCTTC.

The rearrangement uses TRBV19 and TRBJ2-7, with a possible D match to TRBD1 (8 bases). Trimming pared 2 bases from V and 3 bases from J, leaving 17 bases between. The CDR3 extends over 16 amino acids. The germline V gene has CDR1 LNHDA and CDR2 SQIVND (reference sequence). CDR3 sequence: CASSISEQGGIYEQYF. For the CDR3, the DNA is TGTGCCAGTAGTATATCAGAACAGGGGGGGATCTACGAGCAGTACTTC.

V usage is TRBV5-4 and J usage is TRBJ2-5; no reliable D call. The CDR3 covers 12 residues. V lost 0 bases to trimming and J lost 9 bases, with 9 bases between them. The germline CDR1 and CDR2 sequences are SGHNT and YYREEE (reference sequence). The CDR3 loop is CASSLAGRAQYF. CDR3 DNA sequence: TGTGCCAGCAGCTTGGCCGGTCGGGCCCAGTACTTC.

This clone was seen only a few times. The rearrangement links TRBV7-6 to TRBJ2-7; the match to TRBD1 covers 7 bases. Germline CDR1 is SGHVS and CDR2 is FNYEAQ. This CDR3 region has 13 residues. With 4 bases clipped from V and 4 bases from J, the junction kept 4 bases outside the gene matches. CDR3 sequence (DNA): TGTGCCAGCAGCTCCGGACAGGAATACGAGCAGTACTTC. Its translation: CASSSGQEYEQYF.

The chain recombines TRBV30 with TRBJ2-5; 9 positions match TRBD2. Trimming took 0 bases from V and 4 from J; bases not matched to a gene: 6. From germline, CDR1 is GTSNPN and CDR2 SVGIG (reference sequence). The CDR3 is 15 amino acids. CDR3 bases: TGTGCCTGGAGTGTACGGGGCGGGAGGGGAGAGACCCAGTACTTC. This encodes CAWSVRGGRGETQYF.

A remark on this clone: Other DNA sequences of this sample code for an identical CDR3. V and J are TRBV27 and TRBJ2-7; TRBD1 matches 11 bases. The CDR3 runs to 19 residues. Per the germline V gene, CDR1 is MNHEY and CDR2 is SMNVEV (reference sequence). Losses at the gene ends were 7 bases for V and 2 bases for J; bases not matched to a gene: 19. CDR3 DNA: TGTGCCAGCAATACCCGCGGGCCCACGCCGGGACAGGGGGCCTACGAGCAGTACTTC. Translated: CASNTRGPTPGQGAYEQYF.

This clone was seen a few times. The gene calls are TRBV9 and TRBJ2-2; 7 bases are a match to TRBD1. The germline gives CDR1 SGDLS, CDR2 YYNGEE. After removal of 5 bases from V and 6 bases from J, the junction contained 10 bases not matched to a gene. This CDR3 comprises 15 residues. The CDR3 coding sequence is TGTGCCAGCAGTCGACAGGGAAGTAATGCCGGGGAGCTGTTTTTT. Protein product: CASSRQGSNAGELFF.

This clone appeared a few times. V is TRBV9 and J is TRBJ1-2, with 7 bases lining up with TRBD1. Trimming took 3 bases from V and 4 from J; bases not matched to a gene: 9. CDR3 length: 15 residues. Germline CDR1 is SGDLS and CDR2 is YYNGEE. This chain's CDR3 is CASSALTGEIYGYTF. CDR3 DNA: TGTGCCAGCAGCGCCCTTACAGGGGAGATCTATGGCTACACCTTC.